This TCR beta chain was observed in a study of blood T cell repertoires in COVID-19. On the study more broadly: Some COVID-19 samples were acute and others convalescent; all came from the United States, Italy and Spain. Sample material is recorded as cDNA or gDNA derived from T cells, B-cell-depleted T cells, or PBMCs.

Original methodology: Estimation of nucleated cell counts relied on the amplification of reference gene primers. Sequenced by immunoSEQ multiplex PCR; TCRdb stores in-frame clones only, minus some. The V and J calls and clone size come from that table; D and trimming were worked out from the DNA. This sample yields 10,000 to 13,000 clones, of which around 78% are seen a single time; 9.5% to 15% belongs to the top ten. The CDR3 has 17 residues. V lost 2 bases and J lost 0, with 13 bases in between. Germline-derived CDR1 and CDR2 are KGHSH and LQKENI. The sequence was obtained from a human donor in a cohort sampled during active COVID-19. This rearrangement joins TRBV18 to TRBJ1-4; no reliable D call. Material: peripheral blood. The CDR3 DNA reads TGTGCCAGCTCACCATGGGCGCGAGGGACAACTAATGAAAAACTGTTTTTT. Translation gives CASSPWARGTTNEKLFF.